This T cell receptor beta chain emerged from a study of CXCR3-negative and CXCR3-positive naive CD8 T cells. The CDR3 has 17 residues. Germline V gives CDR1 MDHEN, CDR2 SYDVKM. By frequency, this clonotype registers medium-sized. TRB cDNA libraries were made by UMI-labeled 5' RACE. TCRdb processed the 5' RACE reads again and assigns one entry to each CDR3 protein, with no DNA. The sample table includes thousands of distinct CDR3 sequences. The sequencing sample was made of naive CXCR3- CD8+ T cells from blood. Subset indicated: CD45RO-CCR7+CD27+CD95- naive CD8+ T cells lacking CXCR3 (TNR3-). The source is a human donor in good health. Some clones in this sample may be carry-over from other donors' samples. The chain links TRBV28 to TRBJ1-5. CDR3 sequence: CASSYPQDEWGNQPQHF.